The 21 T cell receptor beta chains below come from one sample, sequenced in a study of vaccination effects on CD4 cells after COVID-19 (dated by TCRdb to the early 2020s). To identify antigen-specific CD4+ T cell clonotypes by their expansion, the ViraFEST assay first stimulated PBMC with viral peptide pools and then applied TCR sequencing. After around 10 days of culture, CD4+ T cells were isolated with the EasySep CD4+ T cell isolation kit. None of the healthy vaccine recipients had a prior SARS-CoV-2 infection, which was confirmed by nucleocapsid antibody tests that came back negative both before and after vaccination. The receptor library was made with the immunoSEQ multiplex PCR assay. Here the immuneACCESS table is served through TCRdb, limited to in-frame sequences with V and J called. Missing clones are a known gap in these copies; in checked studies unresolved V genes cover under half, and the rest lacks a known reason. The sample table lists roughly 65,000 clones, 65% to 85% of them with a count of one. Around 2.8% of the sample goes to the ten largest clones.

Their cognate antigens are unknown. Sample: CD4+ T cells from PBMCs cultured with HCoV-NL63 spike peptides, taken before COVID-19 vaccination. The sample's cell subset or site label, in plain terms: HCoV-NL63 spike overlapping peptide pool stimulation. The receptor set was obtained from a human donor who received a COVID-19 vaccine.

V is TRBV7-2 and J is TRBJ2-2, with TRBD1 matching over 7 bases. Germline assignment: CDR1 SGHTA and CDR2 FQGNSA. Losses at the gene ends were 3 bases for V and 5 bases for J; bases not matched to a gene: 9. The CDR3 extends over 16 amino acids. CDR3 coding DNA: TGTGCCAGCAGCTTGCTGACAGGGCGTGGGACCGGGGAGCTGTTTTTT. Translated, it gives CASSLLTGRGTGELFF. The variable domain in full, with the rest retrieved from reference TRBV7-2 and TRBJ2-2, is GAGVSQSPSNKVTEKGKDVELRCDPISGHTALYWYRQSLGQGLEFLIYFQGNSAPDKSGLPSDRFSAERTGGSVSTLTIQRTQQEDSAVYLCASSLLTGRGTGELFFGEGSRLTVL.

The V call is TRBV5-1, the J call TRBJ1-4; D gene uncertain. The germline gives CDR1 SGHRS, CDR2 YFSETQ. V lost 5 bases to trimming and J lost 8 bases, with 16 bases between them. The CDR3 consists of 14 residues. CDR3 residues: CASRIGLQREKLFF. CDR3 nucleotides: TGCGCCAGCAGGATAGGGCTCCAGCGAGAAAAACTGTTTTTT.

The rearrangement uses TRBV12-3 or TRBV12-4 and TRBJ2-1, with D tentatively TRBD1 or TRBD2 (8 bases each). Trimming took off 6 bases at V and 9 bases at J, with 15 bases between the two ends. The CDR3 runs to 13 residues. CDR3 nucleotide sequence: TGTGCCAGCAGATGGACAGGGACTAGTGAGCAGTTCTTC. This gives the protein CASRWTGTSEQFF.

The chain has TRBV25-1 and TRBJ1-1; 11 positions match TRBD1. CDR3 length equals 17 residues. Trimming removed 5 bases from V and 1 base from J; junction bases left unmatched: 9. The germline CDR1 and CDR2 sequences are MGHDK and SYGVNS. CDR3 region: CASSNLGTGGPNTEAFF. As DNA, the CDR3 is TGTGCCAGCAGTAACCTCGGGACAGGGGGACCGAACACTGAAGCTTTCTTT.

This clone was counted once. J is TRBJ2-7 and V is TRBV11-2; the D is unclear. Trimming removed 4 bases from V and 0 bases from J, with 10 bases in between. This CDR3 spans 14 amino acids. Germline values: CDR1 SGHAT, CDR2 FQNNGV. The CDR3 bases are TGTGCCAGCAGCTGGGGTGTCGGCTCCTACGAGCAGTACGTC. As protein: CASSWGVGSYEQYV.

V is TRBV5-6 and J is TRBJ1-2; D is possibly TRBD1 (6 bases). Germline CDR1 reads SGHDT; CDR2 reads YYEEEE. This CDR3 has 14 amino acids. With 4 bases removed from V and 5 bases from J, the gap between germline ends came to 15 bases. The CDR3: CASSKNRVGYGYTF. The CDR3 nucleotides are TGTGCCAGCAGCAAAAACAGGGTCGGATATGGCTACACCTTC.

V is TRBV5-5 and J is TRBJ2-7; tentatively, D is TRBD1 (6 bases). Trimming took 2 bases from V and 0 from J, leaving 12 bases between them. Germline V gives CDR1 SGHKS, CDR2 YYEKEE (reference sequence). The CDR3 is 15 residues long. The CDR3, as DNA: TGTGCCAGCAGCTTCCGGCAGGGGAACTCCTACGAGCAGTACGTC. Its protein product is CASSFRQGNSYEQYV.

The gene calls are TRBV5-1 and TRBJ2-1, with 15 bases identical to TRBD2. V lost 4 bases and J lost 5; bases outside the gene matches: 4. Germline-derived CDR1 and CDR2 are SGHRS and YFSETQ. The CDR3 extends over 16 amino acids. The CDR3 DNA sequence: TGCGCCAGCAGCCGGACTAGCGGGGGGGTAAACAATGAGCAGTTCTTC. Translation gives CASSRTSGGVNNEQFF.

The CDR3 reads CASSPLHGGRTEAFF. In nucleotides, the CDR3 is TGTGCCAGCAGCCCCCTGCATGGGGGAAGGACTGAAGCTTTCTTT. This chain joins TRBV3-1 (or the pseudogene TRBV3-2) and TRBJ1-1, with a possible D match to TRBD1 (5 bases). Trimming stripped 4 bases from V and 5 bases from J, with 17 bases between. The CDR3 spans 15 residues. From germline, CDR1 is LGHDT and CDR2 YNNKEL (reference sequence).

V is TRBV2 and J is TRBJ2-1; D possibly corresponds to TRBD1 (6 bases). CDR1 SNHLY and CDR2 FYNNEI come from the germline V gene. The CDR3 contains 12 residues. The germline V and J ends were trimmed by 4 bases and 8 bases, with 9 bases remaining between them. CDR3 coding DNA: TGTGCCAGCAGTGGCAGGGGCGATGAGCAGTTCTTC. It specifies CASSGRGDEQFF.

This clone showed up just once. V gene TRBV28 combines with J gene TRBJ1-2; no firm D call. CDR3 length: 12 residues. Germline CDR1 and CDR2: MDHEN and SYDVKM. With 6 bases removed from V and 1 base from J, the gap between germline ends came to 6 bases. Here the CDR3 reads CASSYNNYGYTF. CDR3 nucleotide sequence: TGTGCCAGCAGCTACAATAACTATGGCTACACCTTC.

The rearrangement joins TRBV11-2 to TRBJ1-3; D remains ambiguous. Germline assignment: CDR1 SGHAT and CDR2 FQNNGV. The CDR3 covers 14 residues. V was trimmed by 2 bases and J by 4 bases, leaving 9 bases between them. CDR3 loop: CASSLSGSGNTIYF. The CDR3 DNA reads as TGTGCCAGCAGCTTATCGGGGTCCGGAAACACCATATATTTT.

The J gene is TRBJ1-6, the V gene TRBV25-1, with 7 bases matching TRBD1. With V trimmed by 3 bases and J by 7 bases, 3 bases remained unmatched. Germline-derived CDR1 and CDR2 are MGHDK and SYGVNS. This CDR3 has 14 residues. The CDR3 reads CASSDPGGNSPLHF. The DNA of the CDR3 is TGTGCCAGCAGTGACCCAGGGGGGAATTCACCCCTCCACTTT.

The chain employs TRBV29-1 and TRBJ2-3; D may match TRBD1 or TRBD2 (5 bases each). V shed 6 bases and J shed 4 bases, with 14 bases lying between them. The CDR3 length is 13 residues. Germline assignment: CDR1 SQVTM and CDR2 ANQGSEA. The CDR3 bases are TGCAGCGTGACCGGGACGGGTTCAGATACGCAGTATTTT. This translates into CSVTGTGSDTQYF.

This clone is a singleton in its sample. V is TRBV5-1 and J is TRBJ2-5; TRBD2 matches at 8 bases. Germline values: CDR1 SGHRS, CDR2 YFSETQ. The CDR3 covers 13 residues. V was clipped by 1 base and J by 5 bases; unmatched bases: 1. The CDR3 region has the DNA TGCGCCAGCAGCTTGCCTAGCGGGGAGACCCAGTACTTC. This codes for CASSLPSGETQYF.

This chain connects TRBV30 to TRBJ2-7; TRBD1 matches at 10 bases. Trimming removed 3 bases from V and 6 bases from J; junction bases left unmatched: 5. The CDR3 extends over 13 amino acids. Per germline, CDR1 GTSNPN and CDR2 SVGIG (reference sequence). The CDR3 DNA is TGTGCCTGGAGACGGACAGGGGGGGTCGAGCAGTACGTC. It translates to CAWRRTGGVEQYV.

In this sample, this clone turned up a few times. V usage is TRBV4-1 and J usage is TRBJ1-2; D ambiguous. CDR1 is MGHRA, CDR2 YSYEKL, per germline. This CDR3 region has 14 residues. Trimming pared 4 bases from V and 7 bases from J, leaving 16 bases between. CDR3 in amino acids: CASSLTGISRGYTF. The CDR3 nucleotides read TGCGCCAGCAGCCTCACCGGGATCTCTCGTGGCTACACCTTC.

The chain is built from TRBV2 and TRBJ2-7; D uncertain. Germline V CDR1 and CDR2: SNHLY, FYNNEI. V lost 8 bases, J lost 1 base, and 15 bases lay in between. This CDR3 spans 14 amino acids. CDR3 nucleotides: TGTGCCAGCCGACGACGGGCGGAATCCTACGAGCAGTACGTC. Translation gives CASRRRAESYEQYV.

This clone was seen just once. This chain uses TRBV10-2 with TRBJ1-1, with 7 bases fitting TRBD1. The CDR3 has 12 residues. V lost 6 bases, J lost 5 bases, and 3 bases stayed unmatched. CDR1 is WSHSY and CDR2 is SAAADI in the germline V gene. CDR3 bases: TGCGCCAGCAGGGAACAGGGGACTGAAGCTTTCTTT. Translated: CASREQGTEAFF.

The chain joins TRBV9 to TRBJ1-3; possibly TRBD1 for D (5 bases). Deletions cut 2 bases from V and 4 bases from J, with 10 bases between. From germline, CDR1 is SGDLS and CDR2 YYNGEE. CDR3 length: 14 amino acids. CDR3 sequence reads: CASSVGAGGNTIYF. CDR3 in DNA: TGTGCCAGCAGCGTTGGGGCAGGGGGAAACACCATATATTTT.

This clone was picked up a small number of times. The chain employs TRBV7-2 and TRBJ1-2, with D perhaps TRBD1 (5 bases). CDR3 length equals 13 residues. CDR1 and CDR2 from the germline V gene are SGHTA and FQGNSA. Trimming took 5 bases from V and 2 from J, leaving 9 bases between them. The CDR3 protein is CASSPGLNYGYTF. The CDR3 coding sequence is TGTGCCAGCAGCCCAGGGTTGAACTATGGCTACACCTTC.